The 3 T cell receptor beta chains listed next were all sequenced from one sample in a study of blood T cells in healthy people across ages (dated by TCRdb to the mid-2010s). Receptors were amplified or captured by 5' RACE. The reads were generated on an Illumina HiSeq 2500. A second PCR of roughly 7 to 11 cycles was performed with a sample-barcoded 5' primer and a J-beta primer mix. In-frame beta chains were kept once TCRdb had trimmed the public reads at Q25 with fastp and called clones with MiXCR. When rows share a CDR3 protein, they turn into one entry using the most common DNA and genes. A total of fewer than 900,000 distinct CDR3 sequences appear in this sample, 30% to 45% of them only once. The top ten clones comprise 13% of the sample. The sample taken for sequencing was blood. These receptors were collected from a man aged 18 to 30 in good health.

The V and J genes are TRBV27 and TRBJ1-5; D is ambiguous. The CDR3 spans 15 residues. Trimming removed 6 bases at V and 0 bases at J, with 12 bases between. Germline V gene sequence: CDR1 MNHEY, CDR2 SMNVEV (reference sequence). Here the CDR3 reads CASRGSGGSNQPQHF. The CDR3 DNA sequence: TGTGCCAGCAGGGGATCCGGAGGTAGCAATCAGCCCCAGCATTTT.

This clonotype has more than one count but fewer than ten. The rearrangement links TRBV12-3 or TRBV12-4 to TRBJ1-2; 12 bases are shared with TRBD1. V was pared by 6 bases and J by 6 bases, with 11 bases of the junction left unmatched. The CDR3 sequence is 16 residues long. CDR3: CASSPAGTGGKNGYTF. DNA of the CDR3: TGTGCCAGCAGCCCCGCCGGGACAGGGGGCAAAAATGGCTACACCTTC.

This clonotype occurred a few times. One end of the junction varies from germline; a read error may be responsible. The chain is built from TRBV7-9 and TRBJ1-2; 9 bases are shared with TRBD1. The CDR3 loop spans 16 amino acids. Per the germline V gene, CDR1 is SEHNR and CDR2 is FQNEAQ (reference sequence). This CDR3 is CASTLGGQGSLDGYTF. CDR3 DNA sequence: TGTGCCAGCACCTTAGGGGGACAGGGTAGTCTTGATGGCTACACCTTC.